This T cell receptor beta chain was retrieved from a study of T cell changes during pregnancy in multiple sclerosis. The CDR3 is 15 amino acids. Germline V gene data show CDR1 as SGHAT and CDR2 as FQNNGV. V was pared by 4 bases and J by 6 bases, with 8 bases of the junction left unmatched. Sequenced by immunoSEQ multiplex PCR; TCRdb stores in-frame clones only, minus some. The sample has 57,000 or so clones, around 90% seen once. The chain has TRBV11-2 and TRBJ2-1, with 8 positions matching TRBD2. The sample consisted of peripheral blood, taken in the first trimester of pregnancy. The sequence came from a female donor with multiple sclerosis, enrolled in a pregnancy study. The CDR3 DNA is TGTGCCAGCAGCTCGCCCTGGACTAGCCTCAATGAGCAGTTCTTC. Translation gives CASSSPWTSLNEQFF. Supplemented by reference TRBV11-2 and TRBJ2-1, the full variable domain reads EAGVAQSPRYKIIEKRQSVAFWCNPISGHATLYWYQQILGQGPKLLIQFQNNGVVDDSQLPKDRFSAERLKGVDSTLKIQPAKLEDSAVYLCASSSPWTSLNEQFFGPGTRLTVL.